This T cell receptor (beta chain) comes out of a study of identical twins (dated by TCRdb to the mid-2010s). Study-wide context: TCR alpha and beta repertoires from monozygotic twins, unrelated adults of various ages and cord blood were deep-sequenced to test whether fetal clonotypes persist. Replicate twin experiments were performed at different times using different library preparation protocols to rule out contamination.

The library came from 5' RACE. Instrument on record: Illumina HiSeq 2000. Template switching introduced a universal primer binding site; the final cDNA contained a unique molecular identifier, enabling accurate counting of TCR cDNA molecules. Specific primers in the conserved constant-segment region were used to synthesize first-strand cDNA for TCR alpha and beta chains. Each cDNA library was double barcoded, with a SMART-Mk sample barcode plus Illumina barcodes, to control for contamination. TruSeq adapter sequences along with Illumina sample barcodes were introduced in two successive PCR steps. TCR alpha and beta cDNA libraries were sequenced on the Illumina HiSeq platform with custom primers. In the paper's pipeline: Unique molecular identifiers were extracted from raw reads with MiGEC, and CDR3 positions were determined with MiXCR. For each individual, recombination models were inferred using an EM algorithm with the repgenHMM and IGoR tools. Shared clonotypes were analyzed with the tcR package in R, and sharing was normalized by the product of cloneset sizes. Out-of-frame nonproductive sequences were analyzed to study raw recombination free of thymic and clonal selection effects. TCRdb trimmed public reads at Q25 via fastp, called clones via MiXCR and kept in-frame beta chains. Each CDR3 protein appears once, grouped with its most common genes and DNA. Here the V and J calls rest on TCRdb's processing, not on the authors' analysis. This sample holds 1.5 million to 2 million distinct CDR3 sequences; roughly 35% were observed only once. Of the sample, under 0.35% is held by the ten largest clones.

Note on this clonotype: Its target antigen remains unknown. Per-base qualities were not stored, and no clone one base away is much larger.

The CDR3 holds 16 amino acids from the cysteine to the phenylalanine. The sequence is cut down to CDR3 DNA, 48 bases in frame from base 1. The germline V end is reduced by 2 bases and the J end by 10 bases; junction bases left unmatched: 11. CDR1 and CDR2 (SGHTA, FQGNSA) derive from the germline V gene. Study-wide conclusions, independent of this receptor: Out-of-frame TCR alpha sequences shared between twins showed an excess of low generation-probability sequences compared with coincidental sharing between unrelated individuals. Conclusions relied on cross-sectional statistical analysis, since the same donors could not be followed over many years. Abundant cord blood beta clonotypes had fewer insertions, young adult naive repertoires showed a similar but weaker trend, and memory repertoires showed no such trend. Excess twin sharing in beta out-of-frame sequences was weaker because fewer shared sequences lowered the signal-to-noise ratio. In monozygotic twins, out-of-frame TCR alpha sharing was systematically underestimated by recombination models, although the models agreed with sharing between unrelated individuals. Invariant T cells such as MAIT and iNKT could partly confound zero-insertion analyses, though diverse VJ usage argued against this for most clonotypes.

All donors were healthy Caucasians. This sequence uses TRBV7-2 and TRBJ2-1; the junction holds 10 bases that match TRBD2. The sequencing input was cord blood. The TCR sequence derives from a newborn girl in good health. The CDR3 region: CASSLPSSGRIHEQFF. The DNA sequence follows: TGTGCCAGCAGCTTACCGTCTAGCGGGAGAATCCACGAGCAGTTCTTC.